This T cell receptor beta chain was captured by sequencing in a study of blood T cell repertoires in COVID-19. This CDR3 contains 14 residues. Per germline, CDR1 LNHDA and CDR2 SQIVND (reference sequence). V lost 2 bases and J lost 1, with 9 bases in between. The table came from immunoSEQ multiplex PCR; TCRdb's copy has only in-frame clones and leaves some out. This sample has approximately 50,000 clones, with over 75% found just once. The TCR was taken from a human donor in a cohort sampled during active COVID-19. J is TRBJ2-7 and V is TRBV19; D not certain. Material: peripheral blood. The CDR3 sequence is CASSIKQTSYEQYF. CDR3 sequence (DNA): TGTGCCAGTAGTATAAAACAGACGTCCTACGAGCAGTACTTC.